A single sample gave rise to the 26 T cell receptor beta chains below, sequenced in a study of blood T cells in healthy people across ages. Using a J-beta primer mix together with a sample-barcoded 5' primer, a second PCR was run for about 6 to 11 cycles. TCRdb redid the calling of the 5' RACE reads with MiXCR, one entry per CDR3 protein. The sample yields under 850,000 distinct CDR3 sequences, 30% to 45% seen once. The sample taken for sequencing was blood. These receptors all come from a man aged 18 to 29 in good health.

The chain has TRBV12-3 or TRBV12-4 and TRBJ2-4; possible D gene TRBD2, 6 bases. V shed 1 base and J shed 13 bases, with 23 bases lying between them. The CDR3 is 16 amino acids. The CDR3: CASSLEAGVGANEQYF. CDR3 bases: TGTGCCAGCAGTTTAGAAGCGGGCGTAGGAGCCAATGAGCAGTACTTC.

The chain links TRBV5-1 to TRBJ2-2; TRBD2 agrees at 8 bases. V shed 4 bases, J shed 5 bases, and the junction held 10 bases outside the gene matches. The germline CDR1 and CDR2 sequences are SGHRS and YFSETQ. The CDR3 is 16 amino acids. The CDR3, as DNA: TGCGCCAGCAGCATAACGGGGGGGGCCGAGACCGGGGAGCTGTTTTTT. Translated, it gives CASSITGGAETGELFF.

This clonotype was found once. The V and J genes are TRBV20-1 and TRBJ2-7, with 7 nucleotides matching TRBD1. The J segment lost 7 bases and the V segment lost 1 base, leaving 16 bases of the junction unmatched. The CDR3 covers 16 residues. Per the germline V gene, CDR1 is DFQATT and CDR2 is SNEGSKA (reference sequence). The CDR3, as DNA: TGCAGTGCTAGAGTTCCAGACAGGGATTCCTACAATGAGCAGTACTTC. It codes for CSARVPDRDSYNEQYF.

This clonotype was detected a few times. The V and J genes are TRBV14 and TRBJ2-7; 7 bases align to TRBD1. Germline V CDR1 and CDR2: SGHDN, FVKESK. This CDR3 has 15 residues. The V segment lost 4 bases and the J segment 4 bases; nucleotides outside the gene matches: 10. CDR3 in amino acids: CASSPQAQGLYEQYF. CDR3 coding DNA: TGTGCCAGCAGCCCACAGGCACAGGGGTTGTACGAGCAGTACTTC.

The rearrangement uses TRBV20-1 and TRBJ1-6; D gene unclear. V was trimmed by 8 bases and J by 7 bases, leaving 15 bases between them. This CDR3 has 13 amino acids. Germline V gene lookup returns CDR1 DFQATT and CDR2 SNEGSKA (reference sequence). The CDR3 DNA follows: TGCAGTTCCTCAGAGCTCCTAAATTCACCCCTCCACTTT. Protein product: CSSSELLNSPLHF.

This clonotype was seen a single time. The chain carries TRBV7-9 and TRBJ1-2; 7 nucleotides align to TRBD1. Trimming removed 5 bases from V and 8 bases from J; junction bases left unmatched: 20. The CDR3 is 17 amino acids. Germline V gene sequence: CDR1 SEHNR, CDR2 FQNEAQ (reference sequence). DNA for the CDR3: TGTGCCAGCAGCCTCCAGACCCTAGACAGGGTGAAAAAGGGCTACACCTTC. Translated: CASSLQTLDRVKKGYTF.

This clonotype was seen only a few times. This chain connects TRBV7-2 to TRBJ2-7, with TRBD1 matching 7 bases. This CDR3 has 15 residues. Germline loops: CDR1 SGHTA, CDR2 FQGNSA. Losses at the gene ends were 1 base for V and 7 bases for J; bases not matched to a gene: 10. CDR3 sequence reads: CASSLERGPYNEQYF. The CDR3 DNA is TGTGCCAGCAGCTTAGAGAGGGGGCCCTACAATGAGCAGTACTTC.

This clonotype has more than one count but fewer than ten. The chain joins TRBV7-9 to TRBJ2-7; TRBD2 agrees at 7 bases. The CDR3 has 16 residues. Unmatched junction bases numbered 5, after V lost 0 bases and J lost 0 bases. From germline, CDR1 is SEHNR and CDR2 FQNEAQ (reference sequence). The CDR3 sequence: CASSLARTRYSYEQYF. CDR3 DNA sequence: TGTGCCAGCAGCTTAGCGAGGACTAGATACTCCTACGAGCAGTACTTC.

This clonotype was seen at least ten times. The chain carries TRBV21-1 and TRBJ1-2. TRBV21-1 corresponds to a pseudogene. The CDR3 loop spans 16 amino acids. CDR3 nucleotide sequence: TGTGCCAGCAGCAAAGCTGGGCAGGGCCACAACTATGGCTACACCTTC. It encodes CASSKAGQGHNYGYTF.

This clonotype was observed a few times. CDR3 residues: CASTNRGHEQYF. As DNA, the CDR3 is TGTGCCAGCACTAACAGGGGGCATGAGCAGTACTTC. The chain joins TRBV12-3 or TRBV12-4 to TRBJ2-4; 9 bases are a match to TRBD1. The V and J ends lost 7 bases and 13 bases, in that order; junction bases with no gene match: 8. The CDR3 loop spans 12 amino acids.

The gene calls are TRBV3-1 and TRBJ1-2, with D possibly TRBD1 on 5 matching bases. From germline, CDR1 is LGHDT and CDR2 YNNKEL (reference sequence). The length of the CDR3 is 15 residues. V was pared by 3 bases and J by 3 bases, with 14 bases between. The CDR3 bases are TGTGCCAGCAGCCACCTGACAGCTCGGGACTATGGCTACACCTTC. Amino acids: CASSHLTARDYGYTF.

This CDR3 reads CASSLGLGSPTYEQYF. The DNA for the CDR3 is TGTGCCAGCAGCTTAGGGCTGGGATCCCCAACCTACGAGCAGTACTTC. The V and J genes are TRBV7-8 and TRBJ2-7; D is undetermined. V was pared by 1 base and J by 2 bases, with 15 bases between. Germline V CDR1 and CDR2: SGHVS, FQNEAQ. CDR3 length equals 16 residues.

This clonotype was seen a few times. The chain joins TRBV4-3 to TRBJ2-2; 12 bases map to TRBD1. This CDR3 has 15 residues. J lost 5 bases, V lost 5 bases, and 3 bases had no gene match. Per the germline V gene, CDR1 is LGHNA and CDR2 is YSLEER. In nucleotides, the CDR3 is TGCGCCAGCAGCGCGGGACAGGGGGCTACCGGGGAGCTGTTTTTT. Protein: CASSAGQGATGELFF.

This clonotype was seen ten or more times. The chain links TRBV7-9 to TRBJ1-1; no firm D call. Per germline, CDR1 SEHNR and CDR2 FQNEAQ (reference sequence). V was shortened by 5 bases and J by 0 bases, with 10 bases between the two germline ends. This CDR3 contains 14 residues. The CDR3 DNA reads as TGTGCCAGCAGCGCCGCATCAATGAACACTGAAGCTTTCTTT. Translating it yields CASSAASMNTEAFF.

This clonotype has only a few counts. This chain connects TRBV7-2 to TRBJ2-5; D not certain. Per the germline V gene, CDR1 is SGHTA and CDR2 is FQGNSA. Trimming cost V 6 bases and J 5 bases, with 7 bases left between them. The CDR3 has 11 residues. This chain's CDR3 is CASRDQETQYF. CDR3 nucleotide sequence: TGTGCCAGCAGGGATCAGGAGACCCAGTACTTC.

This clonotype was recorded at least ten times. This chain links TRBV7-2 with TRBJ2-5; 11 nucleotides align to TRBD2. Germline lookup yields CDR1 SGHTA and CDR2 FQGNSA. CDR3 length: 15 residues. The J segment lost 4 bases and the V segment lost 7 bases, leaving 8 bases of the junction unmatched. The CDR3 region has the DNA TGTGCCAGCACACAAGATGGGACTAGCGGAGAGACCCAGTACTTC. As protein: CASTQDGTSGETQYF.

The rearrangement joins TRBV9 to TRBJ2-3; D not certain. The germline V and J ends were trimmed by 0 bases and 6 bases, with 11 bases remaining between them. The CDR3 spans 14 residues. Germline CDR1 reads SGDLS; CDR2 reads YYNGEE. The CDR3 nucleotides read TGTGCCAGCAGCGTAGCTGGCGACGCTGATACGCAGTATTTT. It translates to CASSVAGDADTQYF.

Ten or more counts support this clonotype. The rearrangement joins TRBV14 to TRBJ2-3; D remains unclear. Between the trimmed V and J ends, which lost 3 bases and 3 bases, there was a span of 10 bases. CDR3 size: 14 residues. CDR1 is SGHDN and CDR2 is FVKESK in the germline V gene. The CDR3 DNA follows: TGTGCCAGCAGCCACCCAGGTCGTACAGATACGCAGTATTTT. Protein product: CASSHPGRTDTQYF.

Remarks on this clonotype: A read error may be the cause here, since a much bigger clone is one base away. The J gene is TRBJ2-1, the V gene TRBV5-1; TRBD1 matches at 9 bases. The DNA end is a closer match to TRBJ2-7, so the J assignment may be wrong. The germline CDR1 and CDR2 sequences are SGHRS and YFSETQ. The CDR3 contains 14 residues. The CDR3 sequence is CASRDRGAYNEQYF. The CDR3 coding sequence is TGCGCCAGCAGGGACAGGGGAGCCTACAATGAGCAGTACTTC.

This clonotype was counted a single time. V usage is TRBV6-1 and J usage is TRBJ2-5; possible D gene TRBD1, 6 bases. From germline, CDR1 is MNHNS and CDR2 SASEGT. The V gene lost 2 bases and the J gene lost 11 bases, with 15 bases spanning the gap. This CDR3 comprises 13 residues. The CDR3 reads CASSELGAGEQYF. In nucleotides, the CDR3 is TGTGCCAGCAGTGAACTGGGGGCTGGGGAGCAGTACTTC.

This rearrangement joins TRBV6-2 or TRBV6-3 to TRBJ1-4; TRBD1 is a possible D gene (6 bases). V lost 6 bases, J lost 2 bases, and 16 bases lay in between. Germline loops: CDR1 MNHEY, CDR2 SVGEGT. The CDR3 runs to 16 residues. The CDR3 spells CASSYQTGSTNEKLFF. CDR3 DNA: TGTGCCAGCAGCTACCAAACAGGGTCGACTAATGAAAAACTGTTTTTT.

V is TRBV2 and J is TRBJ2-5; tentative D call: TRBD2 (6 bases). The CDR3 has 14 residues. Trimming took 8 bases from V and 0 from J, leaving 13 bases between them. The germline V gene encodes CDR1 SNHLY and CDR2 FYNNEI. DNA for the CDR3: TGTGCCAGCCGAGGGCTAGCGAACCAAGAGACCCAGTACTTC. It encodes CASRGLANQETQYF.

This clonotype appeared a few times. CDR3 amino acids: CASSLEGHNEQFF. The CDR3 DNA follows: TGTGCCAGCAGTTTGGAGGGCCACAATGAGCAGTTCTTC. The chain employs TRBV28 and TRBJ2-1, with TRBD2 as a possible D gene (6 bases). V dropped 3 bases and J dropped 5 bases, with 8 bases sitting between them. The CDR3 sequence is 13 residues long. Germline V gene lookup returns CDR1 MDHEN and CDR2 SYDVKM.

This clonotype was seen a few times. The CDR3 here is CSARDAGQGGNEQFF. The CDR3 DNA is TGCAGTGCTAGAGACGCAGGACAGGGGGGGAATGAGCAGTTCTTC. The rearrangement joins TRBV20-1 to TRBJ2-1, with 10 bases identical to TRBD1. The length of the CDR3 is 15 residues. CDR1 and CDR2 from the germline V gene are DFQATT and SNEGSKA (reference sequence). The V gene end was trimmed by 0 bases and the J gene end by 7 bases; junction bases not matched to a gene: 6.

This clonotype was observed a few times. The chain carries TRBV29-1 and TRBJ2-1; 9 bases align to TRBD2. Trimming cost V 4 bases and J 9 bases; bases outside gene matches: 7. This CDR3 contains 13 residues. CDR1 and CDR2 from the germline V gene are SQVTM and ANQGSEA. CDR3 region: CSVVRAGGCEQFF. DNA of the CDR3: TGCAGCGTTGTGAGAGCGGGGGGTTGTGAGCAGTTCTTC.

The chain employs TRBV20-1 and TRBJ2-7, with D maybe TRBD2 (5 bases). CDR1 DFQATT and CDR2 SNEGSKA come from the germline V gene (reference sequence). V was trimmed by 6 bases and J by 7 bases, leaving 31 bases between them. The CDR3 consists of 17 residues. For the CDR3, the DNA is TGCAGTGCCCGCCGGATCCTAGCAGGAGAAAATTCTAATGAGCAGTACTTC. Amino acids: CSARRILAGENSNEQYF.